This section outlines one T cell receptor beta chain sequence together with its context. Its specificity is not known. This specimen comes from a study of T cells in tumors after PD-1 blockade. The wider study: No patient had prior checkpoint blockade, systemic immunosuppression, or radiotherapy within 4 weeks. Each patient got pembrolizumab 200 mg every 3 weeks or cemiplimab 350 mg every 2 weeks. Some patients also took daily vismodegib 150 mg during anti-PD-1 treatment. Whole-study findings and limits: Some novel exhausted tumor clones appeared in pre-treatment blood, suggesting peripheral recruitment.

Germline values: CDR1 SGHDN, CDR2 FVKESK. V was clipped by 5 bases and J by 1 base, with 14 bases between them. This CDR3 is 15 amino acids long. Assay used: immunoSEQ multiplex PCR; TCRdb lists only in-frame clones, some missing. The table lists over 20,000 clones, 80% to 85% of them singletons. V is TRBV14 and J is TRBJ1-1; maybe TRBD1 (5 bases). The sequenced sample was PBMCs, obtained after anti-PD-1 treatment. The sequence derives from a human donor with basal cell carcinoma. CDR3 in amino acids: CASSVAGGGNTEAFF. Written as DNA, the CDR3 is TGTGCCAGCAGCGTAGCCGGGGGGGGGAACACTGAAGCTTTCTTT. Full variable domain (remainder filled in from reference TRBV14 and TRBJ1-1): EAGVTQFPSHSVIEKGQTVTLRCDPISGHDNLYWYRRVMGKEIKFLLHFVKESKQDESGMPNNRFLAERTGGTYSTLKVQPAELEDSGVYFCASSVAGGGNTEAFFGQGTRLTVV.